Listed here are 17 T cell receptor beta chains from one sample, sequenced in a study of OX40 agonist ivuxolimab in advanced cancers. Profiling relied on immunoSEQ multiplex PCR, and the TCRdb table lists in-frame clones only, not all of them. The repertoire holds 49,000 or so clones, with roughly 87% as singletons. Sequencing used CD4+ or CD8+ T cells sorted from blood, obtained in a trial of the OX40 agonist ivuxolimab. The receptor source for this set is an adult with an advanced solid tumor such as melanoma, head and neck, liver or kidney cancer.

The chain carries TRBV28 and TRBJ1-2; unclear D gene. CDR1 and CDR2 from the germline V gene are MDHEN and SYDVKM. CDR3 length: 12 amino acids. The ends were cut back, 3 bases at V and 8 bases at J, with 10 bases in the middle. In DNA form, the CDR3 reads TGTGCCAGCAGTTTGGGATCCTTAGGCTACACCTTC. This gives the protein CASSLGSLGYTF.

The gene calls are TRBV28 and TRBJ1-1, with D uncertain. The CDR3 spans 12 residues. Germline CDR1 is MDHEN and CDR2 is SYDVKM. Trimming shortened V by 2 bases and J by 1 base, and 2 bases separated the two germline ends. As DNA, the CDR3 is TGTGCCAGCAGTTTACAGAACACTGAAGCTTTCTTT. Its translation is CASSLQNTEAFF.

The rearrangement uses TRBV19 and TRBJ2-1; D ambiguous. Germline V gene lookup returns CDR1 LNHDA and CDR2 SQIVND (reference sequence). The CDR3 loop spans 12 amino acids. Trimming took 1 base from V and 9 from J, leaving 7 bases between them. CDR3 amino acids: CASSIARSEQFF. The DNA for the CDR3 is TGTGCCAGTAGTATAGCTAGAAGTGAGCAGTTCTTC.

This clone was counted only a few times. The V and J genes are TRBV5-4 and TRBJ2-4; 7 bases fit TRBD2. The junction had 9 bases not matched to a gene; V was cut back by 4 bases and J by 2 bases. CDR3 length: 16 amino acids. Germline V gene lookup returns CDR1 SGHNT and CDR2 YYREEE (reference sequence). In DNA, the CDR3 is TGTGCCAGCAGCGGGGAGGGAGGGCGTTCCAAAAACATTCAGTACTTC. This gives the protein CASSGEGGRSKNIQYF.

This chain links TRBV18 with TRBJ2-3, with a possible D match to TRBD1 (6 bases). The germline gives CDR1 KGHSH, CDR2 LQKENI. V lost 1 base to trimming and J lost 2 bases, with 10 bases between them. This CDR3 has 15 residues. This CDR3 is CASSPQTGHTDTQYF. The DNA for the CDR3 is TGTGCCAGCTCACCACAAACAGGGCACACAGATACGCAGTATTTT. The complete variable domain, with remaining parts taken from reference TRBV18 and TRBJ2-3, reads NAGVMQNPRHLVRRRGQEARLRCSPMKGHSHVYWYRQLPEEGLKFMVYLQKENIIDESGMPKERFSAEFPKEGPSILRIQQVVRGDSAAYFCASSPQTGHTDTQYFGPGTRLTVL.

This chain joins TRBV11-2 and TRBJ2-1; 11 bases fit TRBD2. Germline V gene data show CDR1 as SGHAT and CDR2 as FQNNGV. The CDR3 is 17 residues long. V trimming: 5 bases; J trimming: 5 bases; junction bases outside the gene matches: 11. CDR3 nucleotide sequence: TGTGCCAGCAGCGCCCTAGGTAGCGGGAGGGTACACAATGAGCAGTTCTTC. This encodes CASSALGSGRVHNEQFF.

The genes are TRBV4-2 and TRBJ2-3, with a tentative D call TRBD2 (7 bases). The V end lost 7 bases, the J end lost 2 bases, and 19 bases lay between the germline ends. CDR3 size: 16 residues. The germline CDR1 and CDR2 sequences are LGHNA and YNFKEQ. DNA of the CDR3: TGTGCCAGCAACCCGCGGAGGGGGACTACCACAGATACGCAGTATTTT. Translated: CASNPRRGTTTDTQYF.

This chain joins TRBV28 and TRBJ1-1; the D is unclear. This CDR3 contains 12 residues. In germline, CDR1 is MDHEN, CDR2 SYDVKM. The V and J ends lost 7 bases and 1 base respectively, with 7 bases between them. The DNA for the CDR3 is TGTGCCAGCAAAGGGTCGAACACTGAAGCTTTCTTT. Translation: CASKGSNTEAFF. Looking up the rest from reference TRBV28 and TRBJ1-1 gives the full variable domain: DVKVTQSSRYLVKRTGEKVFLECVQDMDHENMFWYRQDPGLGLRLIYFSYDVKMKEKGDIPEGYSVSREKKERFSLILESASTNQTSMYLCASKGSNTEAFFGQGTRLTVV.

CDR3 amino acids: CATSRADLGVSNQPQHF. CDR3 coding DNA: TGTGCCACCAGCAGGGCAGATTTGGGGGTTAGCAATCAGCCCCAGCATTTT. V and J are TRBV15 and TRBJ1-5; a weak D match, TRBD1 (5 bases). The CDR3 has 17 amino acids. Per the germline V gene, CDR1 is LNHNV and CDR2 is YYDKDF (reference sequence). Trimming took 3 bases from V and 0 from J, leaving 15 bases between them.

This chain connects TRBV15 to TRBJ2-5; 7 bases are shared with TRBD1. Germline V gene lookup returns CDR1 LNHNV and CDR2 YYDKDF (reference sequence). CDR3 length: 13 amino acids. The junction had 3 bases not matched to a gene; V was cut back by 7 bases and J by 1 base. CDR3 nucleotides: TGTGCCACCAAAAGACAGGGCCAAGAGACCCAGTACTTC. The encoded protein is CATKRQGQETQYF.

The rearrangement links TRBV5-4 to TRBJ2-3; 12 nucleotides line up with TRBD1. Looked up from germline, CDR1 is SGHNT and CDR2 is YYREEE (reference sequence). J lost 4 bases, V lost 4 bases, and 7 bases had no gene match. The CDR3 consists of 16 residues. CDR3 loop: CASSPWDRGLADTQYF. In DNA form, the CDR3 reads TGTGCCAGCAGCCCCTGGGACAGGGGGCTCGCAGATACGCAGTATTTT.

The chain combines TRBV6-1 with TRBJ1-4; D not certain. Trimming removed 3 bases at V and 7 bases at J, with 12 bases between. CDR3 size: 14 residues. Germline CDR1 MNHNS, CDR2 SASEGT. The CDR3, as DNA: TGTGCCAGCAGTGAGGTCTGGAGCAGTGAAAAACTGTTTTTT. It specifies CASSEVWSSEKLFF.

The CDR3, as DNA: TGTGCCAGCAGCGGAAGGACAGGGAGTAGGTCTGAAGCTTTCTTT. Translated, it gives CASSGRTGSRSEAFF. This chain uses TRBV5-5 with TRBJ1-1; 8 positions match TRBD1. The CDR3 spans 15 residues. Germline V gene lookup returns CDR1 SGHKS and CDR2 YYEKEE (reference sequence). With V trimmed by 4 bases and J by 6 bases, 11 bases remained unmatched.

This chain links TRBV28 with TRBJ2-7, with D maybe TRBD2 (6 bases). Germline V gene lookup returns CDR1 MDHEN and CDR2 SYDVKM. V lost 3 bases and J 2 bases, leaving 11 bases between the germline ends. The CDR3 length is 14 residues. In nucleotides, the CDR3 is TGTGCCAGCAGTTTTGAGGGAGGCCCCTACGAGCAGTACTTC. Its translation is CASSFEGGPYEQYF.

The chain combines TRBV19 with TRBJ1-2; D might be TRBD1 (5 bases). V gave up 5 bases and J gave up 8 bases, with 18 bases separating them. The CDR3 sequence is 14 residues long. Germline-derived CDR1 and CDR2 are LNHDA and SQIVND (reference sequence). The CDR3 DNA is TGTGCCAGTAGTCCTGACCCCCAGGGAGGCGGCTACACCTTC. Protein product: CASSPDPQGGGYTF.

In DNA, the CDR3 is TGTGCCAGCAGCCTCTATCCGGGAGACACCTACGAGCAGTACTTC. This translates into CASSLYPGDTYEQYF. The chain joins TRBV13 to TRBJ2-7; possible D gene TRBD2, 6 bases. CDR3 length equals 15 residues. CDR1 is PRHDT, CDR2 FYEKMQ, per germline (reference sequence). V lost 5 bases to trimming and J lost 2 bases, with 16 bases between them.

The chain recombines TRBV10-3 with TRBJ2-7; D perhaps matches TRBD2 (5 bases). This CDR3 comprises 14 residues. Trimming shortened V by 6 bases and J by 4 bases, and 16 bases separated the two germline ends. CDR1 ENHRY and CDR2 SYGVKD come from the germline V gene. The CDR3 protein is CAIRDPGFAYEQYF. Written as DNA, the CDR3 is TGTGCCATCAGAGATCCGGGATTCGCGTACGAGCAGTACTTC.